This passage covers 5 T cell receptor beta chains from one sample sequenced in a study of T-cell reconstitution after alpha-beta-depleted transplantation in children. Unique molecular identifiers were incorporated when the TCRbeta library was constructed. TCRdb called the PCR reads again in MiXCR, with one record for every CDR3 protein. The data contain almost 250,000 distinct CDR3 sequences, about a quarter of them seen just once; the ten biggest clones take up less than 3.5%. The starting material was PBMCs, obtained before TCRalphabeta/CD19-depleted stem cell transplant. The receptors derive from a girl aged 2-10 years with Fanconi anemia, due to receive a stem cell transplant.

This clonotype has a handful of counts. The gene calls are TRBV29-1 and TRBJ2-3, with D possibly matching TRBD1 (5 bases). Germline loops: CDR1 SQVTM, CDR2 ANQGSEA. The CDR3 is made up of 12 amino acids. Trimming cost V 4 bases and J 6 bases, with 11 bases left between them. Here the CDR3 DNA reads TGCAGCGTTGCGTGGGGCTCGGATACGCAGTATTTT. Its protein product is CSVAWGSDTQYF.

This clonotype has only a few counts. The chain's CDR3 is CASSLRGGPYSEQFF. The CDR3 nucleotides are TGTGCCAGCAGCTTACGGGGGGGGCCGTATAGTGAGCAGTTCTTC. This sequence joins TRBV7-2 and TRBJ2-1, with 8 positions matching TRBD2. Trimming took 2 bases from V and 9 from J; bases not matched to a gene: 9. This CDR3 contains 15 residues. Germline V lookup: CDR1 SGHTA, CDR2 FQGNSA.

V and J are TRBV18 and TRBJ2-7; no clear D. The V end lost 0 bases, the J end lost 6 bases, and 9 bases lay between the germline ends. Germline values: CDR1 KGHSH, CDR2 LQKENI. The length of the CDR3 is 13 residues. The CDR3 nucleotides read TGTGCCAGCTCACCACCGGGTATCTCCGAGCAGTACTTC. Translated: CASSPPGISEQYF.

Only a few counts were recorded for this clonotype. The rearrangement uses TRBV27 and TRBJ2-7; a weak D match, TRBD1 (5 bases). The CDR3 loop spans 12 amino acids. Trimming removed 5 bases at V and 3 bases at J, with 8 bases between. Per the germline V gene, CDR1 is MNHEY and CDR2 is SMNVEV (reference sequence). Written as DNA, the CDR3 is TGTGCCAGCAGTGACAGAGGCTACGAGCAGTACTTC. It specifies CASSDRGYEQYF.

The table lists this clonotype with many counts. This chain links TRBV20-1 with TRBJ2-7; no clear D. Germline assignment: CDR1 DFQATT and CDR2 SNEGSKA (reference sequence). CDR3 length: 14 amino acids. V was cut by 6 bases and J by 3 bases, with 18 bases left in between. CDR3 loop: CSAWSSPQHYEQYF. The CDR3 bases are TGCAGTGCCTGGAGTAGTCCACAACACTACGAGCAGTACTTC.